This T cell receptor (beta chain) was observed in a study of CD8 T cells in ankylosing spondylitis. In its sample, this clonotype was seen many times. Between the trimmed V and J ends, which lost 0 bases and 0 bases, there was a span of 9 bases. CDR1 is SGHRS and CDR2 is YFSETQ in the germline V gene. The CDR3 is 16 amino acids. TCRdb itself ran the 5' RACE reads through MiXCR, one entry per CDR3 protein. The repertoire holds around 140,000 distinct CDR3 sequences, with more than 9.5% as singletons. The chain combines TRBV5-1 with TRBJ2-2; TRBD2 might be the D (6 bases). The TCR originated in a female donor with ankylosing spondylitis or in good health (not recorded which). The sequencing input was blood, either unsorted or a sorted T cell fraction (not recorded which). The CDR3 sequence is CASSLAGGTNTGELFF. CDR3 bases: TGCGCCAGCAGCTTGGCTGGCGGGACGAACACCGGGGAGCTGTTTTTT.